This TCR beta chain was sequenced for a study of OX40 agonist ivuxolimab in advanced cancers. General study points: CD4+ and CD8+ blood T cells expanded clonally by week 6 at 0.1 to 3.0 mg/kg. On average, CD8+ T cells showed a greater number of expanded clones than CD4+.

In regard to this clone: Its antigen is still unknown.

Profiling relied on immunoSEQ multiplex PCR, and the TCRdb table lists in-frame clones only, not all of them. The sample shows about 75,000 clones, roughly 90% of them seen only once. Germline V gene data show CDR1 as MNHNS and CDR2 as SASEGT. The CDR3 runs 17 residues. V lost 4 bases and J lost 4, with 21 bases in between. This receptor was obtained from an adult with an advanced solid tumor such as melanoma, head and neck, liver or kidney cancer. V and J are TRBV6-1 and TRBJ2-3; tentatively, D is TRBD2 (5 bases). Sequencing was performed on CD4+ or CD8+ T cells sorted from blood, taken in a trial of the OX40 agonist ivuxolimab. The CDR3 loop is CASSGTKQWRFSDTQYF. In DNA form, the CDR3 reads TGTGCCAGCAGTGGGACCAAGCAGTGGAGGTTTTCAGATACGCAGTATTTT.